The 20 T cell receptor beta chains below come from one sample, sequenced in a study of T cell changes during pregnancy in multiple sclerosis. Clones were read by immunoSEQ multiplex PCR, and TCRdb kept only the in-frame ones, dropping some. In the table there are about 83,000 clones, more than 90% of which are singletons. Material: peripheral blood, obtained in the second trimester of pregnancy. These receptors came from a female donor with multiple sclerosis, enrolled in a pregnancy study.

The chain carries TRBV5-1 and TRBJ1-3; 8 bases agree with TRBD1. V lost 0 bases to trimming and J lost 2 bases; unmatched junction nucleotides: 4. The CDR3 is 16 amino acids. Germline CDR1 reads SGHRS; CDR2 reads YFSETQ. Written as DNA, the CDR3 is TGCGCCAGCAGCTTGGGGACAGGGCGAACTGGAAACACCATATATTTT. Protein sequence: CASSLGTGRTGNTIYF.

V is TRBV5-5 and J is TRBJ2-7; 14 positions agree with TRBD2. This CDR3 region has 16 residues. V shed 0 bases, J shed 9 bases, and the junction held 8 bases outside the gene matches. CDR1 SGHKS and CDR2 YYEKEE come from the germline V gene (reference sequence). CDR3 coding DNA: TGTGCCAGCAGCTTGGAAGGGACTAGCGGGAGTAAGGTGCAGTACTTC. It translates to CASSLEGTSGSKVQYF.

In this sample, this clone turned up once. V is TRBV6-6 and J is TRBJ2-2; D is uncertain. Trimming left V 6 bases short and J 5 bases short, with 10 bases between. The CDR3 has 13 amino acids. Germline-derived CDR1 and CDR2 are MNHNY and SVGAGI (reference sequence). CDR3 in DNA: TGTGCCAGCAGCAACGACTGGACCGGGGAGCTGTTTTTT. It encodes CASSNDWTGELFF.

This rearrangement joins TRBV28 to TRBJ2-4, with a possible D match to TRBD2 (6 bases). Looked up from germline, CDR1 is MDHEN and CDR2 is SYDVKM. V lost 6 bases, J lost 6 bases, and 12 bases lay in between. CDR3 length equals 13 residues. The CDR3: CASRGGGGNIQYF. The CDR3 DNA reads as TGTGCCAGCAGGGGGGGAGGCGGAAACATTCAGTACTTC.

The chain uses TRBV7-9 and TRBJ1-3; no definite D call. V lost 7 bases, J lost 3 bases, and 16 bases lay in between. Germline V gives CDR1 SEHNR, CDR2 FQNEAQ (reference sequence). The CDR3 is 15 amino acids. In DNA form, the CDR3 reads TGTGCCAGCACCACACCAAAAGGCGGTGGAAACACCATATATTTT. It specifies CASTTPKGGGNTIYF.

The genes are TRBV5-6 and TRBJ2-7; TRBD1 aligns across 11 bases. This CDR3 has 14 residues. Trimming cost V 3 bases and J 6 bases; bases outside gene matches: 5. Germline CDR1 and CDR2: SGHDT and YYEEEE. CDR3: CASSSGTGGREQYF. The CDR3 DNA reads as TGTGCCAGCAGCTCCGGGACAGGGGGACGCGAGCAGTACTTC.

This clone is judged medium-sized. The chain recombines TRBV5-1 with TRBJ1-4; 9 nucleotides line up with TRBD1. The CDR3 extends over 14 amino acids. From germline, CDR1 is SGHRS and CDR2 YFSETQ. V was pared by 1 base and J by 8 bases, with 3 bases of the junction left unmatched. CDR3 protein: CASSLTGGAEKLFF. As DNA, the CDR3 is TGCGCCAGCAGCTTGACAGGGGGCGCAGAAAAACTGTTTTTT.

The J gene is TRBJ2-7, the V gene TRBV30; TRBD2 agrees at 9 bases. CDR1 is GTSNPN, CDR2 SVGIG, per germline (reference sequence). The CDR3 contains 14 residues. Trimming at V came to 4 bases and at J to 5 bases, leaving 9 bases not matched to a gene. CDR3 residues: CAWILSGTSNEQYF. Written as DNA, the CDR3 is TGTGCCTGGATCCTATCAGGGACTAGCAACGAGCAGTACTTC.

The chain uses TRBV28 and TRBJ1-1; 7 nucleotides agree with TRBD1. Germline V gives CDR1 MDHEN, CDR2 SYDVKM. This CDR3 spans 14 amino acids. Germline trimming cut 6 bases from V and 1 base from J; bases unmatched to any gene: 5. The chain's CDR3 is CASRYRGENTEAFF. The CDR3 region has the DNA TGTGCCAGCAGGTACAGGGGAGAGAACACTGAAGCTTTCTTT. The whole variable domain, filled in from reference TRBV28 and TRBJ1-1, reads DVKVTQSSRYLVKRTGEKVFLECVQDMDHENMFWYRQDPGLGLRLIYFSYDVKMKEKGDIPEGYSVSREKKERFSLILESASTNQTSMYLCASRYRGENTEAFFGQGTRLTVV.

The chain joins TRBV19 to TRBJ2-1, with D perhaps TRBD1 (6 bases). The V and J ends lost 1 base and 9 bases respectively, with 13 bases between them. The CDR3 has 14 residues. Germline CDR1 is LNHDA and CDR2 is SQIVND (reference sequence). The CDR3 loop is CASSIGAGVPEQFF. CDR3 sequence (DNA): TGTGCCAGTAGTATAGGGGCAGGGGTCCCTGAGCAGTTCTTC.

This clone was counted a few times. The chain employs TRBV28 and TRBJ2-1, with TRBD2 identical over 10 bases. CDR1 MDHEN and CDR2 SYDVKM come from the germline V gene. This CDR3 is 15 amino acids long. The trim removed 4 bases at V and 7 bases at J, leaving 7 bases unmatched. The CDR3 sequence: CASSSGGLAVNEQFF. The CDR3 DNA is TGTGCCAGCAGTTCAGGCGGACTAGCGGTTAATGAGCAGTTCTTC.

The chain joins TRBV6-1 to TRBJ2-3; 12 nucleotides line up with TRBD2. Per germline, CDR1 MNHNS and CDR2 SASEGT. V trimming: 5 bases; J trimming: 6 bases; junction bases outside the gene matches: 3. The CDR3 loop spans 14 amino acids. CDR3 sequence (DNA): TGTGCCAGCAGTCTAGCGGGAGGGCCCGATACGCAGTATTTT. Its protein product is CASSLAGGPDTQYF.

Details on this clone: At one boundary the junction diverges from the germline segment, which might be a read error. The J gene is TRBJ2-5, the V gene TRBV25-1; no firm D call. Germline-derived CDR1 and CDR2 are MGHDK and SYGVNS. The CDR3 consists of 13 residues. Here the CDR3 reads CASSEYSQEAQYF. The CDR3 DNA is TGTGCCAGCAGTGAATACAGCCAAGAGGCCCAGTACTTC.

This chain joins TRBV5-1 and TRBJ2-7, with TRBD1 as a possible D gene (7 bases). Germline V lookup: CDR1 SGHRS, CDR2 YFSETQ. The CDR3 is 15 residues long. V shed 4 bases and J shed 6 bases, with 20 bases lying between them. The CDR3 loop reads CASSPGGTGEAEQYF. Here the CDR3 DNA reads TGCGCCAGCAGCCCAGGGGGTACGGGGGAGGCCGAGCAGTACTTC.

The chain recombines TRBV11-1 with TRBJ2-3, with no clear D. In germline, CDR1 is SGHAT, CDR2 FQDESV (reference sequence). Trimming took 6 bases from V and 2 from J, leaving 9 bases between them. The CDR3 has 13 residues. This CDR3 is CASRRTPTDTQYF. The CDR3 nucleotides read TGTGCCAGCAGAAGAACTCCCACAGATACGCAGTATTTT.

J is TRBJ2-3 and V is TRBV10-1; weak D call: TRBD2 (5 bases). The CDR3 runs to 13 residues. The germline gives CDR1 WNHNN, CDR2 SYGVQD (reference sequence). Trimming took 7 bases from V and 3 from J, leaving 11 bases between them. The CDR3 spells CASNLARTDTQYF. In nucleotides, the CDR3 is TGCGCCAGCAATCTAGCAAGGACAGATACGCAGTATTTT.

The rearrangement uses TRBV6-5 and TRBJ1-5, with 7 bases that match TRBD1. Trimming cost V 5 bases and J 3 bases; bases outside gene matches: 4. The CDR3 consists of 14 residues. Germline V gene sequence: CDR1 MNHEY, CDR2 SVGAGI. The CDR3 sequence: CASSPDRSNQPQHF. The CDR3 region has the DNA TGTGCCAGCAGTCCGGACAGGTCCAATCAGCCCCAGCATTTT.

V gene TRBV19 combines with J gene TRBJ2-5; a possible D gene is TRBD1 (6 bases). Germline CDR1 and CDR2: LNHDA and SQIVND (reference sequence). With 5 bases removed from V and 2 bases from J, the gap between germline ends came to 12 bases. The CDR3 runs 14 residues. CDR3 in amino acids: CASSQAGTQETQYF. Written as DNA, the CDR3 is TGTGCCAGTAGTCAGGCAGGGACACAAGAGACCCAGTACTTC.

V is TRBV5-6 and J is TRBJ1-3; no clear D gene. This CDR3 has 12 amino acids. CDR1 is SGHDT and CDR2 is YYEEEE in the germline V gene. Trimming took off 2 bases at V and 11 bases at J, with 11 bases between the two ends. The CDR3 sequence: CASSLGALPIYF. The CDR3 DNA reads TGTGCCAGCAGCTTAGGAGCCCTGCCCATATATTTT.

The chain couples TRBV28 to TRBJ1-2; D is possibly TRBD1 (5 bases). V was shortened by 7 bases and J by 8 bases, with 17 bases between the two germline ends. Germline values: CDR1 MDHEN, CDR2 SYDVKM. The CDR3 is 13 residues long. As DNA, the CDR3 is TGTGCCAGCAACCTCGTTGGGGCGCGAGGCTACACCTTC. Protein product: CASNLVGARGYTF.